This is a list of T cell receptor beta chains from one sample in a study of metastatic and nonmetastatic thyroid tumors. TCRdb ran MiXCR on the PCR reads. This sample has approximately 14,000 clones, with 25% to 35% found just once. Sequences were obtained from tumor tissue. Receptors were obtained from a male donor with papillary thyroid cancer or a benign thyroid nodule (not recorded which). Some clones in this sample may be carry-over from other donors' samples. CDR3s include the opening cysteine and the closing phenylalanine or tryptophan. Each record gives: CDR3 DNA, CDR3 protein, J gene, D gene, V gene, clone size. A D gene is named only where the DNA matches it firmly. Some rows have no size entry. The others give once, few or many, or a class for an expanded clone.

cdr3_nt: TGTGCCACCAGACAGCGGAATTCGAACACCGGGGAGCTGTTTTTT; cdr3_aa: CATRQRNSNTGELFF; j_call: TRBJ2-2; d_call: .; v_call: TRBV24-1; clone_size: many
cdr3_nt: TGTGCCAGCAGCTTATTACTGGGAAGTGGCTACTCCTTC; cdr3_aa: CASSLLLGSGYSF; j_call: TRBJ1-2; d_call: .; v_call: TRBV11-2; clone_size: .
cdr3_nt: TGCAGTGCTTGCGGACAGGGGCAGTACGAGCAGTACTTC; cdr3_aa: CSACGQGQYEQYF; j_call: TRBJ2-7; d_call: TRBD1; v_call: TRBV20-1; clone_size: medium-sized
cdr3_nt: TGTGCCAGCTCACCACTCGGGACGCACACTGAAGCTTTCTTT; cdr3_aa: CASSPLGTHTEAFF; j_call: TRBJ1-1; d_call: .; v_call: TRBV18; clone_size: .
cdr3_nt: TGTGCCAGCAGTTCCGGGACTAGCGGGTTCTACGAGCAGTACTTC; cdr3_aa: CASSSGTSGFYEQYF; j_call: TRBJ2-7; d_call: TRBD2; v_call: TRBV28; clone_size: .
cdr3_nt: TGTGCCAGCACCCTACCTTCCACAGGGGTGAGTCGTGGCTACACCTTC; cdr3_aa: CASTLPSTGVSRGYTF; j_call: TRBJ1-2; d_call: TRBD1; v_call: TRBV6-1; clone_size: .
cdr3_nt: TGCAGTGCCGCACAGACAGGGGCCTACGAGCAGTACTTC; cdr3_aa: CSAAQTGAYEQYF; j_call: TRBJ2-7; d_call: TRBD1; v_call: TRBV20-1; clone_size: .
cdr3_nt: TGTGCCATCACGAGCGGGGGGGCGGAAGAGACCCAGTACTTC; cdr3_aa: CAITSGGAEETQYF; j_call: TRBJ2-5; d_call: TRBD2; v_call: TRBV10-3; clone_size: .
cdr3_nt: TGTGCCAGCAGAAGTAGCGGGAGGGCCGGGATGAGAGAGACCCAGTACTTC; cdr3_aa: CASRSSGRAGMRETQYF; j_call: TRBJ2-5; d_call: TRBD2; v_call: TRBV6-1; clone_size: .
cdr3_nt: TGTGCCAGCAGCTTCGCGGAAGGGGGATGGCAGCATTACTTC; cdr3_aa: CASSFAEGGWQHYF; j_call: TRBJ2-7; d_call: .; v_call: TRBV11-3; clone_size: .
cdr3_nt: TGTGCCAGCAGCCATTTAGGCATGAACACTGAAGCTTTCTTT; cdr3_aa: CASSHLGMNTEAFF; j_call: TRBJ1-1; d_call: .; v_call: TRBV3-1; clone_size: many
cdr3_nt: TGTGCCAGCAGTTACGACAATGAGCAGTTCTTC; cdr3_aa: CASSYDNEQFF; j_call: TRBJ2-1; d_call: .; v_call: TRBV2; clone_size: many
cdr3_nt: TGTGCCAGCAGGGAATCGGGCACAGGTATTGAGGAGCAGTACTTC; cdr3_aa: CASRESGTGIEEQYF; j_call: TRBJ2-7; d_call: .; v_call: TRBV14; clone_size: .
cdr3_nt: TGTGCCAGTAGTATTGCGACCTCTGGGGCCACCTTC; cdr3_aa: CASSIATSGATF; j_call: TRBJ1-2; d_call: .; v_call: TRBV19; clone_size: many
cdr3_nt: TGTGCCAGCAGCTGGAGGCTAGCGGGAGGGCTGTTCTGGAATGAGCAGTTCTTC; cdr3_aa: CASSWRLAGGLFWNEQFF; j_call: TRBJ2-1; d_call: TRBD2; v_call: TRBV13; clone_size: many
cdr3_nt: TGTGCCAGCAGTTACTCGACGACACTCTCCTACGAGCAGTACTTC; cdr3_aa: CASSYSTTLSYEQYF; j_call: TRBJ2-7; d_call: .; v_call: TRBV6-5; clone_size: few
cdr3_nt: TGTGCCAGCAGTCGGGGACAATGGAACACCGGGGAGCTGTTTTTT; cdr3_aa: CASSRGQWNTGELFF; j_call: TRBJ2-2; d_call: .; v_call: TRBV6-1; clone_size: few
cdr3_nt: TGTGCCAGCAGTCGGACGACAGTCCTGGACGGTGGCTACACCTTC; cdr3_aa: CASSRTTVLDGGYTF; j_call: TRBJ1-2; d_call: .; v_call: TRBV6-1; clone_size: few
cdr3_nt: TGTGCCAGCAGCTTAGATATTGCGGGGGACACTGAAGCTTTCTTT; cdr3_aa: CASSLDIAGDTEAFF; j_call: TRBJ1-1; d_call: .; v_call: TRBV11-2; clone_size: many
cdr3_nt: TGTGCCATCAGTGAGTCACATCAGGGGACAGATACGCAGTATTTT; cdr3_aa: CAISESHQGTDTQYF; j_call: TRBJ2-3; d_call: .; v_call: TRBV10-3; clone_size: few
cdr3_nt: TGTGCCAGCAGTGAGGGTAACACCTACGAGCAGTACTTC; cdr3_aa: CASSEGNTYEQYF; j_call: TRBJ2-7; d_call: .; v_call: TRBV12-3/TRBV12-4; clone_size: .
cdr3_nt: TGTGCCAGCAGTGATCAGGGGAACTTTGGCTACACCTTC; cdr3_aa: CASSDQGNFGYTF; j_call: TRBJ1-2; d_call: .; v_call: TRBV2; clone_size: few
cdr3_nt: TGTGCCAGTAGTATCGTCAGTAACACTGAAGCTTTCTTT; cdr3_aa: CASSIVSNTEAFF; j_call: TRBJ1-1; d_call: .; v_call: TRBV19; clone_size: .
cdr3_nt: TGTGCCAGCAGCTTAGACACCGGGGAGCTGTTTTTT; cdr3_aa: CASSLDTGELFF; j_call: TRBJ2-2; d_call: .; v_call: TRBV7-9; clone_size: .
cdr3_nt: TGTGCCAGCAGTTACTCCGGGGGGGTATCAGAGACCCAGTACTTC; cdr3_aa: CASSYSGGVSETQYF; j_call: TRBJ2-5; d_call: TRBD2; v_call: TRBV6-5; clone_size: many
cdr3_nt: TGTGCCAGCAGCCGTGGGCAGTTCACTGAAGCTTTCTTT; cdr3_aa: CASSRGQFTEAFF; j_call: TRBJ1-1; d_call: .; v_call: TRBV11-2; clone_size: .
cdr3_nt: TGTGCCAGCAGTGAAGGACAGCCCCAGCATTTT; cdr3_aa: CASSEGQPQHF; j_call: TRBJ1-5; d_call: .; v_call: TRBV6-1; clone_size: many
cdr3_nt: TGTGCCAGCAGTCCGGCCGTCCGGGCCGGGGAGCTGTTTTTT; cdr3_aa: CASSPAVRAGELFF; j_call: TRBJ2-2; d_call: .; v_call: TRBV27; clone_size: .
cdr3_nt: TGTGCCAGCAGTGAAGACGGGGGGCGCGGTGAAAAACTGTTTTTT; cdr3_aa: CASSEDGGRGEKLFF; j_call: TRBJ1-4; d_call: .; v_call: TRBV2; clone_size: many
cdr3_nt: TGTGCCAGCAGTCCCCCCAGGGGACCCCTCCACTTT; cdr3_aa: CASSPPRGPLHF; j_call: TRBJ1-6; d_call: .; v_call: TRBV28; clone_size: few
cdr3_nt: TGTGCCAGCAGTTTAGGAGACACAGATACGCAGTATTTT; cdr3_aa: CASSLGDTDTQYF; j_call: TRBJ2-3; d_call: .; v_call: TRBV27; clone_size: many
cdr3_nt: TGTGCCTGGAGTCGTACAGGGGGTGGAGATACGCAGTATTTT; cdr3_aa: CAWSRTGGGDTQYF; j_call: TRBJ2-3; d_call: TRBD1; v_call: TRBV30; clone_size: many
cdr3_nt: TGTGCCAGCAGCGTAGGCAGGGTAAATTCACCCCTCCACTTT; cdr3_aa: CASSVGRVNSPLHF; j_call: TRBJ1-6; d_call: .; v_call: TRBV9; clone_size: .
cdr3_nt: TGCGCCAGCAGCTTGGGCGGGAACACTGAAGCTTTCTTT; cdr3_aa: CASSLGGNTEAFF; j_call: TRBJ1-1; d_call: .; v_call: TRBV5-1; clone_size: once
cdr3_nt: TGTGCCAGCAGTTACCGTCGTAGTAGCGGGGGACCCCACAATGATCAGTTCTTC; cdr3_aa: CASSYRRSSGGPHNDQFF; j_call: TRBJ2-1; d_call: TRBD2; v_call: TRBV6-2/TRBV6-3; clone_size: .
cdr3_nt: TGTGCCAGCAGCGTTATAGCGGGGGCTCCGGGTGAGCAGTTCTTC; cdr3_aa: CASSVIAGAPGEQFF; j_call: TRBJ2-1; d_call: TRBD2; v_call: TRBV9; clone_size: many
cdr3_nt: TGTGCCAGCAGACAATTGGACAGGGAATCCCTCGAGCAGTACTTC; cdr3_aa: CASRQLDRESLEQYF; j_call: TRBJ2-7; d_call: TRBD1; v_call: TRBV2; clone_size: .
cdr3_nt: TGTGCCAGCAGTGACTACGAGCAGTACTTC; cdr3_aa: CASSDYEQYF; j_call: TRBJ2-7; d_call: .; v_call: TRBV6-2/TRBV6-3; clone_size: .
cdr3_nt: TGCGCCAGCAGCTGGAGGGTTCCTCTAGCGGACTCCTACAATGAGCAGTTCTTC; cdr3_aa: CASSWRVPLADSYNEQFF; j_call: TRBJ2-1; d_call: TRBD2; v_call: TRBV5-1; clone_size: many
cdr3_nt: TGTGCCAGCAGTGGTGGGGACAGGGGGTTCAACGAGCAGTACTTC; cdr3_aa: CASSGGDRGFNEQYF; j_call: TRBJ2-7; d_call: TRBD1; v_call: TRBV6-1; clone_size: .
cdr3_nt: TGTGCCAGCTCACCCAGCAGCCGCCCCTACGAGCAGTACTTC; cdr3_aa: CASSPSSRPYEQYF; j_call: TRBJ2-7; d_call: .; v_call: TRBV18; clone_size: .
cdr3_nt: TGTGCCAGCAGTCGGGACCGCACCAAAAACATTCAGTACTTC; cdr3_aa: CASSRDRTKNIQYF; j_call: TRBJ2-4; d_call: .; v_call: TRBV6-1; clone_size: .
cdr3_nt: TGTGCCAGCAGCCAAGGGAGCGGGGGCCCCTACGAGCAGTACTTC; cdr3_aa: CASSQGSGGPYEQYF; j_call: TRBJ2-7; d_call: TRBD2; v_call: TRBV3-1; clone_size: many
cdr3_nt: TGTGCCAGCAGTGACAATGAGAACACTGAAGCTTTCTTT; cdr3_aa: CASSDNENTEAFF; j_call: TRBJ1-1; d_call: .; v_call: TRBV6-4; clone_size: many
cdr3_nt: TGTGCCAGCAGTCCCGGGGCCGAGAGGGCGCGGCAGCCCCAGCATTTT; cdr3_aa: CASSPGAERARQPQHF; j_call: TRBJ1-5; d_call: .; v_call: TRBV28; clone_size: .
cdr3_nt: TGTGCCAGCAGGTTTATGAGGGACAGCTCCTACGAGCAGTACTTC; cdr3_aa: CASRFMRDSSYEQYF; j_call: TRBJ2-7; d_call: TRBD1; v_call: TRBV6-2/TRBV6-3; clone_size: medium-sized
cdr3_nt: TGCGCCAGCAGCTTGGCCGGGACTAGCGGGACAAGCTCCTACGAGCAGTACTTC; cdr3_aa: CASSLAGTSGTSSYEQYF; j_call: TRBJ2-7; d_call: TRBD2; v_call: TRBV5-1; clone_size: once
cdr3_nt: TGTGCCAGCAGCTTAGGACAGATCTTGAACACTGAAGCTTTCTTT; cdr3_aa: CASSLGQILNTEAFF; j_call: TRBJ1-1; d_call: .; v_call: TRBV11-2; clone_size: .
cdr3_nt: TGTGCCAGCAGCTTGCCTAGCGGGAGAATTAATTACGAGCAGTACTTC; cdr3_aa: CASSLPSGRINYEQYF; j_call: TRBJ2-7; d_call: TRBD2; v_call: TRBV7-2; clone_size: .
cdr3_nt: TGTGCCAGCAGTTACGGGGTCGGGATAGATGGCTACACCTTC; cdr3_aa: CASSYGVGIDGYTF; j_call: TRBJ1-2; d_call: .; v_call: TRBV6-6; clone_size: many
cdr3_nt: TGTGCCAGCAGCTTAAACTACGAGCAGTACTTC; cdr3_aa: CASSLNYEQYF; j_call: TRBJ2-7; d_call: .; v_call: TRBV7-8; clone_size: medium-sized
cdr3_nt: TGTGCCAGAAGTTTGGGTAGCATGGGCAACGATGAGCAGTTCTTC; cdr3_aa: CARSLGSMGNDEQFF; j_call: TRBJ2-1; d_call: .; v_call: TRBV28; clone_size: .
cdr3_nt: TGTGCCAGCAGTCCGAGCTCCTACGAGCAGTACTTC; cdr3_aa: CASSPSSYEQYF; j_call: TRBJ2-7; d_call: .; v_call: TRBV27; clone_size: medium-sized